Following are 18 T cell receptor beta chains from one sample sequenced in a study of OX40 agonist ivuxolimab in advanced cancers. Repertoires were generated with immunoSEQ multiplex PCR, while TCRdb's copy carries only in-frame clones and drops some. The sample shows about 110,000 clones, roughly nine tenths of them seen only once. The input for sequencing was CD4+ or CD8+ T cells sorted from blood, taken in a trial of the OX40 agonist ivuxolimab. These receptors were taken from an adult with an advanced solid tumor such as melanoma, head and neck, liver or kidney cancer.

This clone was detected once. The chain employs TRBV5-6 and TRBJ2-7, with D unclear. V lost 2 bases, J lost 7 bases, and 10 bases lay in between. Germline assignment: CDR1 SGHDT and CDR2 YYEEEE. The CDR3 contains 12 residues. The CDR3: CASSFTRTEQYF. The CDR3 bases are TGTGCCAGCAGCTTTACGCGGACGGAGCAGTACTTC.

The chain employs TRBV6-6 and TRBJ1-2, with 7 bases aligning to TRBD1. J gave up 8 bases and V 4 bases, and 4 bases lay outside the gene matches. The CDR3 extends over 12 amino acids. Germline V gene sequence: CDR1 MNHNY, CDR2 SVGAGI (reference sequence). The CDR3 sequence is CASSLNRGGYTF. The CDR3 bases are TGTGCCAGCAGTTTGAACAGGGGAGGCTACACCTTC.

The chain's CDR3 is CASSLRGERGNQPQHF. CDR3 nucleotides: TGTGCCAGTAGTTTAAGGGGCGAGCGTGGCAATCAGCCCCAGCATTTT. The chain joins TRBV19 to TRBJ1-5; D perhaps matches TRBD1 (5 bases). Germline V gene data show CDR1 as LNHDA and CDR2 as SQIVND (reference sequence). V lost 5 bases and J 2 bases, leaving 16 bases between the germline ends. This CDR3 comprises 16 residues. Full variable domain (missing parts from reference TRBV19 and TRBJ1-5): DGGITQSPKYLFRKEGQNVTLSCEQNLNHDAMYWYRQDPGQGLRLIYYSQIVNDFQKGDIAEGYSVSREKKESFPLTVTSAQKNPTAFYLCASSLRGERGNQPQHFGDGTRLSIL.

The V and J genes are TRBV5-1 and TRBJ1-1; 7 bases fit TRBD1. The germline CDR1 and CDR2 sequences are SGHRS and YFSETQ. This CDR3 spans 13 amino acids. With 8 bases clipped from V and 3 bases from J, the junction kept 7 bases outside the gene matches. CDR3 loop: CASGEGADTEAFF. In nucleotides, the CDR3 is TGCGCCAGTGGGGAGGGGGCTGACACTGAAGCTTTCTTT.

The chain recombines TRBV9 with TRBJ1-4; TRBD1 matches at 8 bases. From germline, CDR1 is SGDLS and CDR2 YYNGEE. V dropped 2 bases and J dropped 7; count of bases not matched to a gene: 7. The CDR3 loop spans 15 amino acids. Written as DNA, the CDR3 is TGTGCCAGCAGCGTTACCGGGACAGGCGCTGAAAAACTGTTTTTT. As protein: CASSVTGTGAEKLFF.

V usage is TRBV2 and J usage is TRBJ1-1; D not certain. The CDR3 is 13 amino acids. The V end lost 6 bases, the J end lost 1 base, and 9 bases lay between the germline ends. Looked up from germline, CDR1 is SNHLY and CDR2 is FYNNEI. This CDR3 reads CASSPGTNTEAFF. CDR3 in DNA: TGTGCCAGCAGCCCGGGAACGAACACTGAAGCTTTCTTT.

This clone has only one observation. The junction and the germline gene differ at one end; a read error may be behind it. The chain carries TRBV7-7 and TRBJ2-1; possibly TRBD1 for D (5 bases). Germline CDR1 is SSHAT and CDR2 is FNYEAQ (reference sequence). The CDR3 has 14 residues. The CDR3 region is CASSLGASGNEQFF. In DNA, the CDR3 is TGTGCTAGCAGCTTAGGGGCCTCGGGCAATGAGCAGTTCTTC.

The genes are TRBV5-1 and TRBJ1-3; D not certain. Per germline, CDR1 SGHRS and CDR2 YFSETQ. This CDR3 spans 13 amino acids. V was cut by 5 bases and J by 0 bases, with 6 bases left in between. The CDR3 nucleotides are TGCGCCAGCAGAGGGAGCTCTGGAAACACCATATATTTT. Encoded protein: CASRGSSGNTIYF. Complete variable domain (other parts from reference TRBV5-1 and TRBJ1-3): KAGVTQTPRYLIKTRGQQVTLSCSPISGHRSVSWYQQTPGQGLQFLFEYFSETQRNKGNFPGRFSGRQFSNSRSEMNVSTLELGDSALYLCASRGSSGNTIYFGEGSWLTVV.

This chain joins TRBV11-2 and TRBJ2-1; tentative D call: TRBD2 (6 bases). CDR1 is SGHAT, CDR2 FQNNGV, per germline. Trimming took 5 bases from V and 4 from J, leaving 9 bases between them. The CDR3 is made up of 13 amino acids. The chain's CDR3 is CASSRDLYNEQFF. The CDR3 DNA reads TGTGCCAGCAGCAGGGACTTATACAATGAGCAGTTCTTC.

V is TRBV27 and J is TRBJ2-3; D perhaps matches TRBD2 (5 bases). Germline V gene lookup returns CDR1 MNHEY and CDR2 SMNVEV (reference sequence). V was trimmed by 6 bases and J by 7 bases, leaving 17 bases between them. The CDR3 covers 14 residues. The CDR3 sequence is CASRGGAYVNTQYF. The CDR3 coding sequence is TGTGCCAGCAGAGGAGGAGCCTATGTGAATACGCAGTATTTT.

The chain employs TRBV19 and TRBJ1-1; 8 bases fit TRBD1. The CDR3 spans 14 residues. J was trimmed by 12 bases and V by 5 bases; bases with no gene match: 14. In germline, CDR1 is LNHDA, CDR2 SQIVND (reference sequence). CDR3 sequence: CASSVQPDRGSTFF. The CDR3 bases are TGTGCCAGTAGTGTTCAGCCCGACAGGGGTTCGACTTTCTTT. The variable domain in full, completed from reference TRBV19 and TRBJ1-1, reads DGGITQSPKYLFRKEGQNVTLSCEQNLNHDAMYWYRQDPGQGLRLIYYSQIVNDFQKGDIAEGYSVSREKKESFPLTVTSAQKNPTAFYLCASSVQPDRGSTFFGQGTRLTVV.

The rearrangement links TRBV2 to TRBJ1-5; D is unresolved. The CDR3 loop spans 12 amino acids. Trimming left V 1 base short and J 11 bases short, with 9 bases between. CDR1 SNHLY and CDR2 FYNNEI come from the germline V gene. The CDR3 here is CASSEESKSQHF. CDR3 sequence (DNA): TGTGCCAGCAGTGAAGAGAGTAAGTCCCAGCATTTT. The whole variable domain, filled in from reference TRBV2 and TRBJ1-5, reads EPEVTQTPSHQVTQMGQEVILRCVPISNHLYFYWYRQILGQKVEFLVSFYNNEISEKSEIFDDQFSVERPDGSNFTLKIRSTKLEDSAMYFCASSEESKSQHFGDGTRLSIL.

J is TRBJ1-5 and V is TRBV19, with 8 bases lining up with TRBD1. The CDR3 sequence is 13 residues long. V gave up 7 bases and J gave up 7 bases; unmatched junction bases: 6. Looked up from germline, CDR1 is LNHDA and CDR2 is SQIVND (reference sequence). As DNA, the CDR3 is TGTGCCAGTAATCAGGGGGCACGGCAGCCCCAGCATTTT. This codes for CASNQGARQPQHF.

This sequence joins TRBV4-3 and TRBJ2-1; D might be TRBD1 (6 bases). V lost 2 bases and J 13 bases, leaving 12 bases between the germline ends. Per the germline V gene, CDR1 is LGHNA and CDR2 is YSLEER. This CDR3 comprises 12 residues. This CDR3 is CASSQYRDNQFF. The CDR3 DNA reads TGCGCCAGCAGCCAATACCGGGACAATCAGTTCTTC.

V gene TRBV7-9 combines with J gene TRBJ2-5; D not resolved. V dropped 6 bases and J dropped 4 bases, with 9 bases sitting between them. The CDR3 has 12 residues. CDR1 SEHNR and CDR2 FQNEAQ come from the germline V gene (reference sequence). The CDR3 spells CASSLSLETQYF. The CDR3 region has the DNA TGTGCCAGCAGTCTCTCCCTAGAGACCCAGTACTTC. The full variable domain, completed using reference TRBV7-9 and TRBJ2-5, is DTGVSQNPRHKITKRGQNVTFRCDPISEHNRLYWYRQTLGQGPEFLTYFQNEAQLEKSRLLSDRFSAERPKGSFSTLEIQRTEQGDSAMYLCASSLSLETQYFGPGTRLLVL.

The chain couples TRBV30 to TRBJ1-5; D is perhaps TRBD1 (6 bases). Trimming stripped 5 bases from V and 3 bases from J, with 11 bases between. The germline CDR1 and CDR2 sequences are GTSNPN and SVGIG (reference sequence). The CDR3 loop spans 13 amino acids. The CDR3 DNA reads as TGTGCCTGGGCGACAGGCCCCAATCAGCCCCAGCATTTT. Protein: CAWATGPNQPQHF.

The chain links TRBV5-4 to TRBJ1-2, with a possible D match to TRBD1 (5 bases). This CDR3 has 15 amino acids. CDR1 is SGHNT and CDR2 is YYREEE in the germline V gene (reference sequence). Between the trimmed V and J ends, which lost 0 bases and 6 bases, there was a span of 15 bases. CDR3 coding DNA: TGTGCCAGCAGCTTGGAAGTGGGGCAGGGCAATGGCTACACCTTC. It encodes CASSLEVGQGNGYTF.

The gene calls are TRBV11-2 and TRBJ2-5, with a possible D match to TRBD2 (6 bases). Germline V lookup: CDR1 SGHAT, CDR2 FQNNGV. The CDR3 length is 14 residues. With 5 bases removed from V and 0 bases from J, the gap between germline ends came to 10 bases. For the CDR3, the DNA is TGTGCCAGCAGCGCGGGACGGTACCAAGAGACCCAGTACTTC. The encoded protein is CASSAGRYQETQYF.